A selection of T cell receptor beta chains follows, all from one sample in a study of blood T cell repertoires in COVID-19. Profiled with immunoSEQ multiplex PCR; TCRdb holds only in-frame clones, not every one. In the table there are around 160,000 clones, around 84% of which are singletons. The specimen sequenced was peripheral blood. The receptors originated from a human donor in a cohort sampled during active COVID-19. Each CDR3 is given with its conserved first and last residue. D genes are given only for firm matches. For some rows the clone size is stated as once, few or many, or as a class when expanded; others skip it.

D	size	V	J	CDR3	DNA
-	-	TRBV6-2/TRBV6-3	TRBJ2-1	CASSSTVNEQFF	TGTGCCAGCAGCTCAACAGTGAATGAGCAGTTCTTC
TRBD1	-	TRBV27	TRBJ2-7	CASSPPTGGTYEQYF	TGTGCCAGCAGTCCCCCGACAGGGGGTACCTACGAGCAGTACTTC
-	few	TRBV19	TRBJ2-7	CASTSSSGTPTYEQYF	TGTGCCAGTACCAGCTCGTCCGGGACACCGACCTACGAGCAGTACTTC
-	-	TRBV7-3	TRBJ2-1	CASSLLPTETYNEQFF	TGTGCCAGCAGCCTCCTCCCGACAGAAACTTACAATGAGCAGTTCTTC
-	-	TRBV18	TRBJ1-1	CASSPPTRIGRPSGGNTEAFF	TGTGCCAGCTCACCACCGACGCGGATCGGCAGGCCCTCCGGGGGGAACACTGAAGCTTTCTTT
-	-	TRBV5-6	TRBJ2-7	CASSFLQGYEQYF	TGTGCCAGCAGCTTCCTTCAGGGGTACGAGCAGTACTTC
-	-	TRBV27	TRBJ2-3	CASSLGSRDTQYF	TGTGCCAGCAGTTTAGGCAGCAGGGATACGCAGTATTTT
-	-	TRBV6-5	TRBJ1-2	CASSSGSPSDYGYTF	TGTGCCAGCAGTTCCGGATCCCCTAGTGACTATGGCTACACCTTC
TRBD2	few	TRBV5-1	TRBJ2-1	CASSQTSVRPYNEQFF	TGCGCCAGCAGCCAAACTAGCGTGCGGCCCTACAATGAGCAGTTCTTC
TRBD1	-	TRBV27	TRBJ1-2	CASSRRDRGLPNYGYTF	TGTGCCAGCAGTCGCCGGGACAGGGGGCTTCCTAACTATGGCTACACCTTC